Sequencing of this T cell receptor (beta chain) was carried out in a study of glioma-infiltrating T cells after dendritic cell vaccination. About the study: Samples are from glioblastoma patients in Phase I and II dendritic cell vaccine trials. Between the early 2000s and the early 2010s, patients got autologous tumor lysate-pulsed dendritic cell vaccines. Study-wide results and caveats: Patients with more pretreatment TILs had longer time to progression and survival.

Noted time point: after dendritic cell vaccination, including at tumor progression/relapse. PBMC sampling occurred before vaccination, two weeks after the third dose, and at progression. The method was immunoSEQ multiplex PCR; TCRdb's version includes in-frame clones alone and lacks a portion of them. The repertoire has 85,000 to 100,000 clones, 75% to 90% of them found once; the top ten carry under 6.5%. As concerns this clone: Its cognate antigen is unknown.

The CDR3 sequence is 15 residues long. Looked up from germline, CDR1 is SGHRS and CDR2 is YFSETQ. Trimming took 3 bases from V and 4 from J; bases not matched to a gene: 6. The V call is TRBV5-1, the J call TRBJ2-2, with 7 bases lining up with TRBD1. The TCR originated in a human donor with glioblastoma. The sequences come from blood, collected after dendritic cell vaccination. In DNA form, the CDR3 reads TGCGCCAGCAGCTCCGGACAGGACTTCACCGGGGAGCTGTTTTTT. Its translation: CASSSGQDFTGELFF.